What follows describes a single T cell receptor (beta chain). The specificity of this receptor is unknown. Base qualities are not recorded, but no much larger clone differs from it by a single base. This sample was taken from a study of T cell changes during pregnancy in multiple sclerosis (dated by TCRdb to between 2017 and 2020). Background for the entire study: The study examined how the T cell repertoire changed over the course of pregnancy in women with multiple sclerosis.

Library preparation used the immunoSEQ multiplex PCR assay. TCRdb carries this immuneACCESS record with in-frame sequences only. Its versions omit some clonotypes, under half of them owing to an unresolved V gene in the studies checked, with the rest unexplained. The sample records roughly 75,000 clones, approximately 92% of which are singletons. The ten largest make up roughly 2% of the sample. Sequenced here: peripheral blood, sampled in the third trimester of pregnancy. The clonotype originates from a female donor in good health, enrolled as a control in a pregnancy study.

The bases read TGTGCCAGCAGCTTGGCCGGGGATCCTCGAAACTATGGCTACACCTTC. This is translated as CASSLAGDPRNYGYTF. The sequence links TRBV5-5 to TRBJ1-2, with the D gene uncertain. CDR1 and CDR2, looked up from the germline V gene (reference sequence), are SGHKS and YYEKEE. The CDR3 sequence holds 16 residues, the cysteine and phenylalanine included. The only DNA kept is the CDR3, 48 bases in frame from the first base. V loses 0 bases, J loses 2 bases, and the germline ends lie 14 bases apart.